Following are 30 T cell receptor beta chains from one sample sequenced in a study of cytomegalovirus exposure and HLA in healthy donors. The PCR employed 60 Vbeta primers together with 13 Jbeta primers. Method: immunoSEQ multiplex PCR; TCRdb's copy keeps in-frame clones and lacks some. The table includes 75,000 to 100,000 clones, around 78% detected once. What was sequenced was PBMCs. The receptors come from a man under 40 in good health and CMV-seronegative.

The chain is built from TRBV10-3 and TRBJ1-2, with a possible D match to TRBD1 (5 bases). In germline, CDR1 is ENHRY, CDR2 SYGVKD. V was clipped by 8 bases and J by 2 bases, with 24 bases between them. The CDR3 has 17 amino acids. The CDR3 loop is CAILGGTGTGINYGYTF. The CDR3 DNA reads TGTGCCATCCTGGGCGGGACCGGGACGGGGATAAACTATGGCTACACCTTC.

This chain uses TRBV6-6 with TRBJ1-1, with D perhaps matching TRBD1 (6 bases). Germline V gene data show CDR1 as MNHNY and CDR2 as SVGAGI (reference sequence). The V end was cut by 4 bases, the J end by 0 bases, with 9 bases between. The length of the CDR3 is 14 residues. The CDR3 sequence: CASSWTALNTEAFF. CDR3 sequence (DNA): TGTGCCAGCAGTTGGACAGCGTTGAACACTGAAGCTTTCTTT.

J is TRBJ2-1 and V is TRBV9; 9 nucleotides match TRBD2. CDR3 size: 15 residues. V was pared by 0 bases and J by 9 bases, with 7 bases of the junction left unmatched. Per germline, CDR1 SGDLS and CDR2 YYNGEE. The CDR3 DNA reads as TGTGCCAGCAGCGTAGAATTAGCGGGAGCCCTTGAGCAGTTCTTC. As protein: CASSVELAGALEQFF.

The V and J genes are TRBV2 and TRBJ1-5, with D maybe TRBD1 (5 bases). CDR3 size: 13 residues. Trimming took off 7 bases at V and 5 bases at J, with 12 bases between the two ends. The germline CDR1 and CDR2 sequences are SNHLY and FYNNEI. The CDR3 bases are TGTGCCAGCATGAGGGGAGGGTATCAGCCCCAGCATTTT. This sequence encodes CASMRGGYQPQHF.

This clone occurred many times. The V and J genes are TRBV5-6 and TRBJ1-2; D might be TRBD1 (6 bases). This CDR3 region has 13 residues. CDR1 is SGHDT and CDR2 is YYEEEE in the germline V gene. V gave up 4 bases and J gave up 7 bases, with 14 bases separating them. For the CDR3, the DNA is TGTGCCAGCAGCCAAACGGGACAAGGTGGCTACACCTTC. This sequence encodes CASSQTGQGGYTF.

The chain employs TRBV9 and TRBJ1-2; weak D call: TRBD1 (5 bases). V lost 7 bases, J lost 1 base, and 11 bases lay in between. The CDR3 consists of 13 residues. Germline V CDR1 and CDR2: SGDLS, YYNGEE. DNA for the CDR3: TGTGCCAGCTCGACAGCCAATAACTATGGCTACACCTTC. It yields the protein CASSTANNYGYTF.

The V call is TRBV9, the J call TRBJ2-2; a possible D gene is TRBD1 (5 bases). V lost 0 bases, J lost 2 bases, and 11 bases lay in between. This CDR3 region has 16 residues. Germline CDR1 SGDLS, CDR2 YYNGEE. CDR3 residues: CASSVATGPNTGELFF. The DNA for the CDR3 is TGTGCCAGCAGCGTAGCTACAGGACCAAACACCGGGGAGCTGTTTTTT.

This chain joins TRBV7-3 and TRBJ2-2; 7 positions match TRBD1. Losses at the gene ends were 5 bases for V and 5 bases for J; bases not matched to a gene: 11. The CDR3 contains 16 residues. Germline V gene sequence: CDR1 SGHTA, CDR2 FQGTGA. The CDR3 region is CASSPGRAGGTGELFF. The CDR3 DNA is TGTGCCAGCAGCCCGGGTCGGGCAGGGGGAACCGGGGAGCTGTTTTTT.

This chain joins TRBV21-1 and TRBJ2-7; TRBD2 is taken as the D call from the table, unchecked against the DNA. TRBV21-1 is labeled a pseudogene. The CDR3 loop spans 11 amino acids. Written as DNA, the CDR3 is TGTGCCAGCAGCAAAAGCAACGAGCAGTACTTC. Protein product: CASSKSNEQYF.

This clone came up a few times. This sequence joins TRBV11-2 and TRBJ2-7, with 7 bases that match TRBD2. Germline V gene lookup returns CDR1 SGHAT and CDR2 FQNNGV. This CDR3 is 16 amino acids long. The V and J ends lost 5 bases and 4 bases, in that order; junction bases with no gene match: 14. The CDR3 sequence is CASSTYGDGTTYEQYF. The CDR3 DNA reads TGTGCCAGCAGCACCTATGGGGACGGGACTACTTACGAGCAGTACTTC.

The chain joins TRBV18 to TRBJ2-7; D perhaps matches TRBD1 (6 bases). V was shortened by 1 base and J by 3 bases, with 7 bases between the two germline ends. Germline V CDR1 and CDR2: KGHSH, LQKENI. The CDR3 is made up of 13 amino acids. Here the CDR3 reads CASSPRTDYEQYV. In DNA, the CDR3 is TGTGCCAGCTCACCACGGACAGACTACGAGCAGTACGTC.

The chain carries TRBV19 and TRBJ2-4; 9 bases agree with TRBD1. Germline trimming cut 2 bases from V and 7 bases from J; bases unmatched to any gene: 12. The CDR3 sequence is 17 residues long. Germline CDR1 reads LNHDA; CDR2 reads SQIVND (reference sequence). The CDR3 nucleotides read TGTGCCAGTAGTATAATGTACCCACAGGGGGCCCCGAACATTCAGTACTTC. It is translated as CASSIMYPQGAPNIQYF.

This clone was counted between two and nine times. The chain recombines TRBV25-1 with TRBJ1-4; D is ambiguous. The V end lost 5 bases, the J end lost 8 bases, and 12 bases lay between the germline ends. Germline V CDR1 and CDR2: MGHDK, SYGVNS. This CDR3 contains 13 residues. The CDR3 sequence is CASSLGREEKLFF. CDR3 coding DNA: TGTGCCAGCAGTCTAGGGAGGGAAGAAAAACTGTTTTTT.

The rearrangement uses TRBV7-9 and TRBJ1-2; the match to TRBD1 covers 7 bases. V shed 3 bases and J 4 bases; nucleotides not matched to a gene: 11. This CDR3 spans 16 amino acids. CDR1 SEHNR and CDR2 FQNEAQ come from the germline V gene (reference sequence). CDR3 DNA sequence: TGTGCCAGCAGCTTCCAGACAGGGATCCTCCTCTATGGCTACACCTTC. Translating gives CASSFQTGILLYGYTF.

The chain carries TRBV11-2 and TRBJ1-2; TRBD1 aligns across 9 bases. CDR1 is SGHAT, CDR2 FQNNGV, per germline. The CDR3 consists of 15 residues. V was pared by 1 base and J by 4 bases, with 4 bases of the junction left unmatched. CDR3: CASSLGQGVVYGYTF. The DNA for the CDR3 is TGTGCCAGCAGCTTAGGACAGGGGGTAGTCTATGGCTACACCTTC.

V is TRBV9 and J is TRBJ2-1; TRBD2 matches at 10 bases. There are 14 residues in the CDR3. In germline, CDR1 is SGDLS, CDR2 YYNGEE. After removal of 3 bases from V and 4 bases from J, the junction contained 1 base not matched to a gene. The CDR3 DNA is TGTGCCAGCAGCGAGCGGGGGGGTTACAATGAGCAGTTCTTC. Protein product: CASSERGGYNEQFF.

This sequence joins TRBV5-1 and TRBJ2-1; 8 bases are a match to TRBD1. The V and J ends lost 4 bases and 6 bases, in that order; junction bases with no gene match: 9. Per the germline V gene, CDR1 is SGHRS and CDR2 is YFSETQ. The CDR3 contains 15 residues. This CDR3 reads CASSRGQGILNEQFF. The DNA of the CDR3 is TGCGCCAGCAGCAGAGGACAGGGTATCCTCAATGAGCAGTTCTTC.

For this clone: Other DNA sequences in this specimen translate into the identical CDR3. The CDR3 loop reads CASSRGGTEAFF. CDR3 sequence (DNA): TGTGCCAGCAGTCGGGGTGGCACTGAAGCTTTCTTT. The rearrangement uses TRBV6-5 and TRBJ1-1; D remains unclear. V lost 5 bases and J 4 bases, leaving 8 bases between the germline ends. Germline assignment: CDR1 MNHEY and CDR2 SVGAGI. This CDR3 has 12 residues.

Of note for this clone: Other DNA sequences in this sample translate to the same CDR3. The chain links TRBV5-1 to TRBJ2-5, with 7 bases fitting TRBD2. The ends lost 0 bases at V and 5 bases at J; junction bases unmatched: 1. CDR1 SGHRS and CDR2 YFSETQ come from the germline V gene. The CDR3 is 13 residues long. CDR3 DNA: TGCGCCAGCAGCTTGGGGGGGGGTGAGACCCAGTACTTC. It codes for CASSLGGGETQYF. Drawing the rest from reference TRBV5-1 and TRBJ2-5, the complete variable domain is KAGVTQTPRYLIKTRGQQVTLSCSPISGHRSVSWYQQTPGQGLQFLFEYFSETQRNKGNFPGRFSGRQFSNSRSEMNVSTLELGDSALYLCASSLGGGETQYFGPGTRLLVL.

This clone was detected a few times. V is TRBV6-5 and J is TRBJ1-2, with D uncertain. CDR1 and CDR2 (germline): MNHEY, SVGAGI. V lost 6 bases and J lost 2, with 10 bases in between. The CDR3 is 13 residues long. The DNA of the CDR3 is TGTGCCAGCAGCTTAGCGGGGAACTATGGCTACACCTTC. This gives the protein CASSLAGNYGYTF.

The gene calls are TRBV25-1 and TRBJ2-7; possibly TRBD2 for D (5 bases). The CDR3 is made up of 14 amino acids. Trimming cost V 4 bases and J 2 bases, with 12 bases left between them. Looked up from germline, CDR1 is MGHDK and CDR2 is SYGVNS. CDR3 sequence: CASSGRTLPYEQYF. In DNA, the CDR3 is TGTGCCAGCAGTGGACGGACTCTCCCCTACGAGCAGTACTTC.

The CDR3 is CASSSTGGANEKLFF. In DNA form, the CDR3 reads TGTGCCAGCAGCTCTACAGGGGGGGCTAATGAAAAACTGTTTTTT. This rearrangement joins TRBV7-9 to TRBJ1-4; TRBD1 agrees at 8 bases. The germline V gene encodes CDR1 SEHNR and CDR2 FQNEAQ (reference sequence). Trimming removed 4 bases from V and 3 bases from J; junction bases left unmatched: 4. The CDR3 contains 15 residues.

The rearrangement joins TRBV5-1 to TRBJ1-4; D not resolved. Germline V CDR1 and CDR2: SGHRS, YFSETQ. The CDR3 is made up of 15 amino acids. Trimming removed 0 bases at V and 2 bases at J, with 8 bases between. The CDR3 here is CASSLALGTNEKLFF. The DNA for the CDR3 is TGCGCCAGCAGCTTGGCCTTGGGCACTAATGAAAAACTGTTTTTT.

The V call is TRBV7-2, the J call TRBJ1-1, with D possibly TRBD1 on 5 matching bases. This CDR3 contains 13 residues. Trimming took off 5 bases at V and 3 bases at J, with 10 bases between the two ends. Germline V gene lookup returns CDR1 SGHTA and CDR2 FQGNSA. The CDR3 nucleotides read TGTGCCAGCAGCCGTCGGGGGGACACTGAAGCTTTCTTT. Translation gives CASSRRGDTEAFF. The full variable domain, completed using reference TRBV7-2 and TRBJ1-1, is GAGVSQSPSNKVTEKGKDVELRCDPISGHTALYWYRQSLGQGLEFLIYFQGNSAPDKSGLPSDRFSAERTGGSVSTLTIQRTQQEDSAVYLCASSRRGDTEAFFGQGTRLTVV.

The chain carries TRBV9 and TRBJ1-6, with a possible D match to TRBD1 (5 bases). V was shortened by 0 bases and J by 6 bases, with 10 bases between the two germline ends. Germline V gene sequence: CDR1 SGDLS, CDR2 YYNGEE. There are 15 residues in the CDR3. The chain's CDR3 is CASSVAGGVNSPLHF. CDR3 nucleotide sequence: TGTGCCAGCAGCGTAGCGGGGGGGGTTAATTCACCCCTCCACTTT.

With respect to this clone: The identical CDR3 is also encoded by other nucleotide sequences in the sample. The CDR3 protein is CASSVGQGTGELFF. CDR3 sequence (DNA): TGTGCCAGCAGCGTAGGACAGGGCACCGGGGAGCTGTTTTTT. The genes are TRBV9 and TRBJ2-2; 7 positions agree with TRBD1. The CDR3 extends over 14 amino acids. CDR1 and CDR2 from the germline V gene are SGDLS and YYNGEE. V was pared by 0 bases and J by 4 bases, with 0 bases of the junction left unmatched.

The chain carries TRBV14 and TRBJ2-5; D is unresolved. The length of the CDR3 is 13 residues. V lost 0 bases to trimming and J lost 4 bases, with 6 bases between them. The germline gives CDR1 SGHDN, CDR2 FVKESK. This CDR3 is CASSQEGIETQYF. The CDR3 DNA is TGTGCCAGCAGCCAAGAGGGCATAGAGACCCAGTACTTC.

The V gene is TRBV7-2, the J gene TRBJ2-2; 8 bases fit TRBD2. The CDR3 runs 16 residues. Germline-derived CDR1 and CDR2 are SGHTA and FQGNSA. The junction had 9 bases not matched to a gene; V was cut back by 4 bases and J by 5 bases. The CDR3 DNA sequence: TGTGCCAGCAGCTCGAATAGCGGGGTTCGGACCGGGGAGCTGTTTTTT. It specifies CASSSNSGVRTGELFF.

The rearrangement joins TRBV19 to TRBJ1-3; the D is unclear. CDR3 length: 14 residues. V was shortened by 3 bases and J by 0 bases, with 6 bases between the two germline ends. Per the germline V gene, CDR1 is LNHDA and CDR2 is SQIVND (reference sequence). The CDR3 DNA sequence: TGTGCCAGTAGTATCAGTGACTCTGGAAACACCATATATTTT. Its translation is CASSISDSGNTIYF. The full variable domain, with the rest looked up from reference TRBV19 and TRBJ1-3, is DGGITQSPKYLFRKEGQNVTLSCEQNLNHDAMYWYRQDPGQGLRLIYYSQIVNDFQKGDIAEGYSVSREKKESFPLTVTSAQKNPTAFYLCASSISDSGNTIYFGEGSWLTVV.

This clone was found a few times. The chain combines TRBV5-5 with TRBJ2-7; 7 nucleotides line up with TRBD1. The V gene end was trimmed by 1 base and the J gene end by 2 bases; junction bases not matched to a gene: 3. CDR3 size: 14 residues. Looked up from germline, CDR1 is SGHKS and CDR2 is YYEKEE (reference sequence). The CDR3 protein is CASSLTGATYEQYF. DNA for the CDR3: TGTGCCAGCAGCTTGACAGGGGCTACCTACGAGCAGTACTTC.